This is a list of T cell receptor beta chains from one sample in a study of T-cell memory formation after mild COVID-19. A single record per CDR3 protein comes from TCRdb applying MiXCR to the 5' RACE reads. Of approximately 500,000 distinct CDR3 sequences listed, about 23% are singletons. The source material was PBMCs or a T cell subset sorted from them (not recorded which). These TCRs come from an adult woman who had mild COVID-19 (a few samples of this study predate the infection). Cell type and time point are not known. Each CDR3 is given with its conserved first and last residue. The D gene is left open where the match is weak. Rows may omit the clone size; those that give it use once, few, many or a size class.

CDR3 length: 13; J gene: TRBJ1-2; clone size: once; V gene: TRBV6-6; D gene: NA; CDR3 DNA: TGTGCCAGCAGTTACTCGAGGGACGGGATCAACACCTTC; CDR3 protein: CASSYSRDGINTF
CDR3 length: 21; J gene: TRBJ2-7; clone size: many; V gene: TRBV7-2; D gene: TRBD1; CDR3 DNA: TGTGCCAGCAGCCAGAATGCGGACAGGCTTGCGATAAGACAACACTCCTACGAGCAGTACTTC; CDR3 protein: CASSQNADRLAIRQHSYEQYF
CDR3 length: 13; J gene: TRBJ2-5; clone size: NA; V gene: TRBV20-1; D gene: NA; CDR3 DNA: TGCAGTGCCGACGGGACTCCTCAAGAGACCCAGTACTTC; CDR3 protein: CSADGTPQETQYF
CDR3 length: 14; J gene: TRBJ2-7; clone size: few; V gene: TRBV20-1; D gene: NA; CDR3 DNA: TGCAGTGCTAGAGATTTCCGAACAGGGTTCGAGCAGTACTTC; CDR3 protein: CSARDFRTGFEQYF
CDR3 length: 15; J gene: TRBJ1-4; clone size: NA; V gene: TRBV7-9; D gene: NA; CDR3 DNA: TGTGCCAGCAGCTTAGGGTACAGGGTGGATGAAAAACTGTTTTTT; CDR3 protein: CASSLGYRVDEKLFF
CDR3 length: 16; J gene: TRBJ2-2; clone size: NA; V gene: TRBV6-6; D gene: NA; CDR3 DNA: TGTGCCAGCAGGGAATCGCCGGGACGAGGTACCGGGGAGCTGTTTTTT; CDR3 protein: CASRESPGRGTGELFF
CDR3 length: 11; J gene: TRBJ1-2; clone size: few; V gene: TRBV12-3/TRBV12-4; D gene: TRBD1; CDR3 DNA: TGTGCCAGCAGTGGGACAGGGGACTACACCTTC; CDR3 protein: CASSGTGDYTF
CDR3 length: 17; J gene: TRBJ1-1; clone size: NA; V gene: TRBV12-3/TRBV12-4; D gene: NA; CDR3 DNA: TGTGCCAGCAGTTTAGGGCTGGATTCGACGGTGACCACTGAAGCTTTCTTT; CDR3 protein: CASSLGLDSTVTTEAFF
CDR3 length: 15; J gene: TRBJ2-2; clone size: many; V gene: TRBV18; D gene: NA; CDR3 DNA: TGTGCCAGCTCACTATTGGACGGGGACACCGGGGAGCTGTTTTTT; CDR3 protein: CASSLLDGDTGELFF
CDR3 length: 15; J gene: TRBJ2-1; clone size: many; V gene: TRBV5-1; D gene: TRBD1; CDR3 DNA: TGCGCCAGCAGCTACACCGGGACAGGGGTCAATGAGCAGTTCTTC; CDR3 protein: CASSYTGTGVNEQFF
CDR3 length: 17; J gene: TRBJ1-6; clone size: NA; V gene: TRBV12-3/TRBV12-4; D gene: TRBD1; CDR3 DNA: TGTGCCAGCACCCGGGTCCGGGACAGTCCCTATAATTCACCCCTCCACTTT; CDR3 protein: CASTRVRDSPYNSPLHF
CDR3 length: 15; J gene: TRBJ2-5; clone size: few; V gene: TRBV7-9; D gene: NA; CDR3 DNA: TGTGCCAGCAGCTCGACAGGAAACGACCGCCAGACCCAGTACTTC; CDR3 protein: CASSSTGNDRQTQYF
CDR3 length: 14; J gene: TRBJ1-2; clone size: NA; V gene: TRBV29-1; D gene: NA; CDR3 DNA: TGCAGCGTTGAAATGCAGGGGAGGAACTATGGCTACACCTTC; CDR3 protein: CSVEMQGRNYGYTF
CDR3 length: 13; J gene: TRBJ2-5; clone size: NA; V gene: TRBV30; D gene: NA; CDR3 DNA: TGTGCCTGGAGTGTAGACTCTCGAGAGACCCAGTACTTC; CDR3 protein: CAWSVDSRETQYF
CDR3 length: 14; J gene: TRBJ2-5; clone size: many; V gene: TRBV24-1; D gene: NA; CDR3 DNA: TGTGCCACCAGTGATCCCGGGACAAAAGAGACCCAGTACTTC; CDR3 protein: CATSDPGTKETQYF
CDR3 length: 15; J gene: TRBJ2-7; clone size: few; V gene: TRBV6-5; D gene: NA; CDR3 DNA: TGTGCCAGCAGTTACTCTCGGGCCAGCTTTTACGAGCAGTACTTC; CDR3 protein: CASSYSRASFYEQYF
CDR3 length: 14; J gene: TRBJ1-5; clone size: many; V gene: TRBV5-5; D gene: NA; CDR3 DNA: TGTGCCAGCAGCCTGGACTTAAGCAATCAGCCCCAGCATTTT; CDR3 protein: CASSLDLSNQPQHF
CDR3 length: 14; J gene: TRBJ2-1; clone size: few; V gene: TRBV5-6; D gene: NA; CDR3 DNA: TGTGCCAGCAGCTGGATCCGGGGAGACAATGAGCAGTTCTTC; CDR3 protein: CASSWIRGDNEQFF
CDR3 length: 14; J gene: TRBJ1-1; clone size: NA; V gene: TRBV7-8; D gene: NA; CDR3 DNA: TGTGCCAGCAGCTTAAGAGAGACGAACACTGAAGCTTTCTTT; CDR3 protein: CASSLRETNTEAFF
CDR3 length: 13; J gene: TRBJ2-1; clone size: NA; V gene: TRBV9; D gene: NA; CDR3 DNA: TGTGCCAGCAGCGTTTCCAGCACCGATGAGCAGTTCTTC; CDR3 protein: CASSVSSTDEQFF
CDR3 length: 19; J gene: TRBJ2-6; clone size: few; V gene: TRBV7-9; D gene: NA; CDR3 DNA: TGTGCCAGCAGCGCAGGATGGGATCAGACCATCTCTGGGGCCAACGTCCTGACTTTC; CDR3 protein: CASSAGWDQTISGANVLTF
CDR3 length: 18; J gene: TRBJ2-2; clone size: NA; V gene: TRBV4-1; D gene: TRBD1; CDR3 DNA: TGCGCCAGCAGCCAGGGAACCGGGACAGGGGACGACACCGGGGAGCTGTTTTTT; CDR3 protein: CASSQGTGTGDDTGELFF
CDR3 length: 15; J gene: TRBJ2-1; clone size: NA; V gene: TRBV29-1; D gene: NA; CDR3 DNA: TGCAGCGTTGAAGTTGCAGCGGGCTCCTACAATGAGCAGTTCTTC; CDR3 protein: CSVEVAAGSYNEQFF
CDR3 length: 20; J gene: TRBJ2-3; clone size: few; V gene: TRBV7-2; D gene: TRBD2; CDR3 DNA: TGTGCCAGCACCACACCTCCCGGGTGGGGGGCGGGAGGGCGCACAGATACGCAGTATTTT; CDR3 protein: CASTTPPGWGAGGRTDTQYF
CDR3 length: 15; J gene: TRBJ2-1; clone size: few; V gene: TRBV25-1; D gene: NA; CDR3 DNA: TGTGCCAGCAGTTCCAGGCAGGGCCGCGACAATGAGCAGTTCTTC; CDR3 protein: CASSSRQGRDNEQFF
CDR3 length: 15; J gene: TRBJ2-7; clone size: few; V gene: TRBV7-6; D gene: TRBD2; CDR3 DNA: TGTGCCAGCAGCTTAGAACTAGCGGGAGGATACGAGCAGTACTTC; CDR3 protein: CASSLELAGGYEQYF
CDR3 length: 14; J gene: TRBJ2-3; clone size: once; V gene: TRBV11-2; D gene: NA; CDR3 DNA: TGTGCCAGCAGCTTAGCGCCAGGGCCAGATACGCAGTATTTT; CDR3 protein: CASSLAPGPDTQYF